This T cell receptor (beta chain) was captured by sequencing in a study of identical twins listed by TCRdb under 2016. Background on the whole study: To test whether fetal clonotypes persist, the study used deep sequencing on TCR alpha and beta repertoires from monozygotic twins, unrelated adults of various ages, and cord blood. To rule out contamination, replicate twin experiments were performed at different times with different library preparation protocols.

The method behind the library was 5' RACE. The sequencer listed for this sample is Illumina HiSeq 2000. Template switching added a universal primer binding site, and the final cDNA carried a unique molecular identifier that allowed TCR cDNA molecules to be counted accurately. First-strand cDNA for TCR alpha and beta chains was synthesized from specific primers in the conserved constant-segment region. To control for contamination, every cDNA library carried two barcodes: a SMART-Mk sample barcode plus Illumina barcodes. Two successive PCR steps introduced TruSeq adapter sequences along with Illumina sample barcodes. Sequencing of the TCR alpha and beta cDNA libraries was done on the Illumina HiSeq platform using custom primers. As for the authors' bioinformatics: MiGEC was used to process raw reads and extract unique molecular identifiers, and MiXCR was used to find CDR3 positions. For each individual, recombination models were inferred using an EM algorithm with the repgenHMM and IGoR tools. Shared clonotype analysis was performed with the tcR package in R, normalizing sharing by the product of cloneset sizes. To study raw recombination free of thymic and clonal selection effects, out-of-frame nonproductive sequences were analyzed. TCRdb handled the public reads itself, with Q25 trimming in fastp and clone calling in MiXCR, and kept productive beta chains. A single entry per CDR3 protein holds the most common genes and DNA from its merged rows. The V and J calls were determined by TCRdb, not by the authors. Present in this sample are roughly 470,000 distinct CDR3 sequences, around an eighth of which were seen just once. The ten largest make up about 0.94% of the sample.

Every donor was a healthy Caucasian. The twin cohort comprised three pairs of female monozygotic twins, all aged roughly 18 to 29 years. Positive isolation kits from Invitrogen were used to isolate CD4+ and CD8+ T cell populations. The study at large found these results: Invariant T cells such as MAIT and iNKT could partly confound zero-insertion analyses, although diverse VJ usage argued against such confounding for most clonotypes. Recombination models systematically underestimated out-of-frame TCR alpha sharing in monozygotic twins but agreed with sharing between unrelated individuals. Compared with coincidental sharing between unrelated individuals, out-of-frame TCR alpha sequences shared between twins showed an excess of sequences with low generation probability. Fewer insertions were carried by abundant cord blood beta clonotypes; a weaker similar trend was observed in young adult naive repertoires, while no such trend was observed in memory repertoires. Because the same donors could not be followed over many years, the conclusions depended on cross-sectional statistical analysis. Excess twin sharing in beta out-of-frame sequences was weaker because fewer shared sequences lowered the signal-to-noise ratio.

This clonotype was picked up many times. The specificity of this receptor is unknown. Base quality data are lacking; no much larger clone is found one base away. The CDR3 starts with the cysteine, ends with the phenylalanine, and has 14 residues. Just CDR3 DNA is preserved here, 42 bases in frame from base 1. V lost 6 bases and J lost 5 bases; the stretch between them is 15 bases long. CDR1 and CDR2 are read off the germline V gene (reference sequence) as WNHNN and SYGVQD. These same records also appear under a second study, on yellow fever vaccine responses in identical twins. The second source states: According to the authors, in identical twins the way T cells responded to vaccination appeared partly convergent and partly personalized. In identical twins, the study followed T cell clones that responded to the vaccine with precision.

The TCR comes from a woman aged 18-29 years in good health. Specimen: CD4+ T cells sorted from blood. The rearranged chain carries TRBV10-1 and TRBJ2-3; the D gene is perhaps TRBD2, from 5 matching bases. The CDR3 protein: CASRRDLFGDTQYF. At the DNA level, the sequence is TGCGCCAGCAGGAGGGATCTATTTGGAGATACGCAGTATTTT.